A selection of T cell receptor beta chains follows, all from one sample in a study of blood T cell repertoires in COVID-19. Sequenced by immunoSEQ multiplex PCR; TCRdb stores in-frame clones only, minus some. The table lists 300,000 or so clones, approximately 90% of them singletons. The sequencing sample was made of peripheral blood. The receptors were sampled from a woman in her 30s who had recovered from COVID-19. Each CDR3 is given with its conserved first and last residue. A D gene is named only where the DNA matches it firmly. Rows give clone size only sometimes, using once, few, many, or a class for an expanded clone.

TRBD1	TRBV3-1/TRBV3-2	TRBJ2-7	many	TGTGCCAGCAGCCAAGAGGGACAGGGAGTCTACGAGCAGTACTTC	CASSQEGQGVYEQYF
.	TRBV3-1/TRBV3-2	TRBJ1-1	once	TGTGCCAGCAGCCAAGAAGGGGCGGCTTTCTTT	CASSQEGAAFF
.	TRBV30	TRBJ2-4	.	TGTGCCTGGAGTGTATGGGCAGAAAACATTCAGTACTTC	CAWSVWAENIQYF
.	TRBV5-6	TRBJ1-1	once	TGTGCCAGCAGGTCACGGGAGGCTGAAGCTTTCTTT	CASRSREAEAFF
.	TRBV27	TRBJ1-4	.	TGTGCCAGCAGAAACGTAGCAACTAATGAAAAACTGTTTTTT	CASRNVATNEKLFF
.	TRBV9	TRBJ2-2	.	TGTGCCAGCAGCTCCCTATCAGGGTCCACCGGGGAGCTGTTTTTT	CASSSLSGSTGELFF
.	TRBV7-2	TRBJ1-2	once	TGTGCCAGCAGCAACACCGGGGGGCTTGAAGGCTACACCTTC	CASSNTGGLEGYTF
TRBD1	TRBV28	TRBJ1-2	.	TGTGCCAGCAGTTCCCCCCGTGGACAGGGCGACTATGGCTACACCTTC	CASSSPRGQGDYGYTF
TRBD1	TRBV15	TRBJ2-5	.	TGTGCCACCAGCAGAGATCTTTCGACAGGGGGCGAGGAGACCCAGTACTTC	CATSRDLSTGGEETQYF
TRBD2	TRBV5-6	TRBJ2-5	.	TGTGCCAGCAGCTTGACTAGCGGGGGGGATGAGACCCAGTACTTC	CASSLTSGGDETQYF
TRBD1	TRBV2	TRBJ2-5	.	TGTGCCATGGGACAGGCCCAAGAGACCCAGTACTTC	CAMGQAQETQYF
TRBD2	TRBV5-1	TRBJ2-1	.	TGCGCCAGCAGCAGGACCGCCACTAGCGGGGGGGAAAATGAGCAGTTCTTC	CASSRTATSGGENEQFF
.	TRBV5-4	TRBJ1-2	few	TGTGCCAGCAGCTTGAAGACAGAGAACTATGGCTACACCTTC	CASSLKTENYGYTF
.	TRBV6-4	TRBJ1-4	.	TGTGCCAGCAGTGTATGGACAGAAAATGAAAAACTGTTTTTT	CASSVWTENEKLFF
.	TRBV7-9	TRBJ1-3	few	TGTGCCATCACCGCGGGCAATGGAAACACCATATATTTT	CAITAGNGNTIYF
TRBD1	TRBV27	TRBJ2-3	once	TGTGCCAGCAGCCTCCGGGACAGGGGGAAAGATACGCAGTATTTT	CASSLRDRGKDTQYF
.	TRBV18	TRBJ2-5	.	TGTGCCAGCTCAACCGGACAGCAAGAGACCCAGTACTTC	CASSTGQQETQYF
TRBD1	TRBV4-2	TRBJ1-4	.	TGTGCCAGCAGCCAAGATTGGGGACAGTCTAATGAAAAACTGTTTTTT	CASSQDWGQSNEKLFF
.	TRBV16	TRBJ1-6	.	TGTGCCAGCAGCCCCTATCTCCGGGATACTAATTCACCCCTCCACTTT	CASSPYLRDTNSPLHF
TRBD1	TRBV9	TRBJ2-7	.	TGTGCCAGCAGCGTCCGGGACAGCTCCTACGAGCAGTACTTC	CASSVRDSSYEQYF
.	TRBV5-1	TRBJ1-1	.	TGCGCCAGCAGCTATACGGGGGTGAACACTGAAGCTTTCTTT	CASSYTGVNTEAFF
.	TRBV7-2	TRBJ2-3	.	TGTGCCAGCAGCGTAACAGGCACAGATACGCAGTATTTT	CASSVTGTDTQYF
TRBD2	TRBV15	TRBJ2-5	.	TGTGCCACCAGCAGAGATCAGGGACTAGCGGGGTGGGAGGAGACCCAGTACTTC	CATSRDQGLAGWEETQYF
.	TRBV7-9	TRBJ1-2	.	TGTGCCAGCAGCTTAGGCCTCGGGAGGGATGGCTACACCTTC	CASSLGLGRDGYTF
.	TRBV28	TRBJ1-2	few	TGTGCCAGCAGTGCCTTTTTTCAGGGACAAGCTAACTATGGCTACACCTTC	CASSAFFQGQANYGYTF
TRBD2	TRBV30	TRBJ2-3	few	TGTGCCTCAGCGGGGGGCACAGATACGCAGTATTTT	CASAGGTDTQYF
.	TRBV5-4	TRBJ1-1	.	TGTGCCAGCAGCTTGTCCCAGGGAGGGCACACTGAAGCTTTCTTT	CASSLSQGGHTEAFF
.	TRBV5-1	TRBJ2-7	.	TGCGCCAGCAGCTTGGACAGGGCTGGGTCCTACGAGCAGTACTTC	CASSLDRAGSYEQYF
.	TRBV9	TRBJ2-2	.	TGTGCCAGCAGCGTAGAAGGGGACACCGGGGAGCTGTTTTTT	CASSVEGDTGELFF
.	TRBV3-1/TRBV3-2	TRBJ2-1	.	TGTGCCAGCAGCCAAGATCATCGCCCCGGGAATGAGCAGTTCTTC	CASSQDHRPGNEQFF
.	TRBV6-5	TRBJ1-2	.	TGTGCCAGCAGTTACGGGGGCGACTATGGCTACACCTTC	CASSYGGDYGYTF
.	TRBV6-5	TRBJ1-1	.	TGTGCCAGCAGTTACTCGCCGACAGTGAAATCGACAGCTTTCTTT	CASSYSPTVKSTAFF
TRBD1	TRBV18	TRBJ2-1	.	TGTGCCAGCTCACCAAGGACAGGGGCGTTCTACAATGAGCAGTTCTTC	CASSPRTGAFYNEQFF
.	TRBV6-5	TRBJ1-2	.	TGTGCCAGCACCACAGGGTTGGGGGGCTACACCTTC	CASTTGLGGYTF
.	TRBV5-1	TRBJ2-2	.	TGCGCCAGCAGCTGGCAGGGGGAGGACACCGGGGAGCTGTTTTTT	CASSWQGEDTGELFF
.	TRBV3-1/TRBV3-2	TRBJ2-5	once	TGTGCCAGCAGCCACAACAGGGTTCGGGAGACCCAGTACTTC	CASSHNRVRETQYF
TRBD1	TRBV2	TRBJ1-1	.	TGTGCCAGCAGCGCCCAAGGGACAGGGGTTAAGAGGAACACTGAAGCTTTCTTT	CASSAQGTGVKRNTEAFF
TRBD2	TRBV9	TRBJ2-5	.	TGTGCCAGCAGCCCGGATATAGGCGGGGGGCCCGTGACCCAGTACTTC	CASSPDIGGGPVTQYF
.	TRBV2	TRBJ2-3	.	TGTGCCAGCAGTTCTAGCACAGATACGCAGTATTTT	CASSSSTDTQYF
.	TRBV5-1	TRBJ1-1	.	TGCGCCAGCAAAAACTCGCAGGGTAACACTGAAGCTTTCTTT	CASKNSQGNTEAFF
TRBD1	TRBV18	TRBJ1-1	.	TGTGCCAGCTCACCGACAGGGTTTGATACTGAAGCTTTCTTT	CASSPTGFDTEAFF
.	TRBV19	TRBJ2-2	.	TGTGCCAGTTCCCCCCTCGGGGGAAGCACCGGGGAGCTGTTTTTT	CASSPLGGSTGELFF
.	TRBV18	TRBJ1-5	.	TGTGCCAGCTCCACGGGAGTCAATCAGCCCCAGCATTTT	CASSTGVNQPQHF
.	TRBV5-4	TRBJ2-5	.	TGTGCCAGCAGCGGGGGCTCAGGGAAAGATGAGACCCAGTACTTC	CASSGGSGKDETQYF
.	TRBV29-1	TRBJ2-3	once	TGCAGCGTTGAAACGTGGCAGGGAAACACAGATACGCAGTATTTT	CSVETWQGNTDTQYF
.	TRBV4-3	TRBJ2-3	.	TGCGCCAGCAGCCAAGGGATCGCGGATGGAACAGATACGCAGTATTTT	CASSQGIADGTDTQYF
.	TRBV6-5	TRBJ2-7	.	TGTGCCAGCAGGGGACAAACCTACGAGCAGTACTTC	CASRGQTYEQYF
TRBD1	TRBV6-5	TRBJ1-2	.	TGTGCCAGCAGCAGAAACCGGGACAGCTATGGCTACACCTTC	CASSRNRDSYGYTF
.	TRBV6-5	TRBJ1-1	once	TGTGCCAGCACCTACAAGTACGGGTACACTGAAGCTTTCTTT	CASTYKYGYTEAFF
TRBD1	TRBV29-1	TRBJ1-5	.	TGCAGCGTTGTACAGGGGGTAAATCAGCCCCAGCATTTT	CSVVQGVNQPQHF
TRBD1	TRBV5-5	TRBJ2-1	.	TGTGCCAGCAGCCGCCTCTGGACAGGCGACAATGAGCAGTTCTTC	CASSRLWTGDNEQFF
.	TRBV27	TRBJ2-5	.	TGTGCCAGCAGTTTGAGGGGGTTAGGAGAGACCCAGTACTTC	CASSLRGLGETQYF
TRBD1	TRBV6-5	TRBJ1-5	.	TGTGCCAGCAGTTCGTCAGGGGGTGACAATCAGCCCCAGCATTTT	CASSSSGGDNQPQHF
.	TRBV2	TRBJ2-7	.	TGTGCCAGCAGTTTTGACAGCTTGTACGAGCAGTACTTC	CASSFDSLYEQYF
.	TRBV24-1	TRBJ2-1	.	TGTGCCACCAGTGACACCCCGGGGAGTTTCAATGAGCAGTTCTTC	CATSDTPGSFNEQFF
TRBD1	TRBV5-6	TRBJ1-6	few	TGTGCCAGCAGCTCGGGATCTACAGGGGGTCGTTCACCCCTCCACTTT	CASSSGSTGGRSPLHF
TRBD1	TRBV5-4	TRBJ2-5	.	TGTGCCAGCAGCGCCCCACCGGGACAGTTAATTCAAGAGACCCAGTACTTC	CASSAPPGQLIQETQYF